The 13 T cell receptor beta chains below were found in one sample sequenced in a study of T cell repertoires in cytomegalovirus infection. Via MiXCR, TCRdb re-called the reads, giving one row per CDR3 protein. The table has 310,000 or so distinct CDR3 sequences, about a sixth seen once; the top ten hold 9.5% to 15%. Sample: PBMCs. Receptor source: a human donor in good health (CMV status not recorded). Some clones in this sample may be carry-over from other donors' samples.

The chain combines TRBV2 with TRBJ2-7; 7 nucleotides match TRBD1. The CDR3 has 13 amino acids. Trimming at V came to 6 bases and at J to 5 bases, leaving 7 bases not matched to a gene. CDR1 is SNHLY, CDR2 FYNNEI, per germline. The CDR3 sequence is CASRGTVGDEQYF. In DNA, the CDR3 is TGTGCCAGCAGGGGGACAGTCGGCGACGAGCAGTACTTC.

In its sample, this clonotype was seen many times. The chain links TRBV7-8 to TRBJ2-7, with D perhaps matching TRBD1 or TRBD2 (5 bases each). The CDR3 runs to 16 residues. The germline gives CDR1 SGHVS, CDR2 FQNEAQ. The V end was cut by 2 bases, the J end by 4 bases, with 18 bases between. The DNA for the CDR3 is TGTGCCAGCAGCTTAACGTCGGGACGCAAGCCTTACGAGCAGTACTTC. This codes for CASSLTSGRKPYEQYF.

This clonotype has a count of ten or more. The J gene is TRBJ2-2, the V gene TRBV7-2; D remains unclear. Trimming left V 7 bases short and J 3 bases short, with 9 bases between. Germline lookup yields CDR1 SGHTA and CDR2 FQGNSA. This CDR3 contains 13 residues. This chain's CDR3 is CASKKRDTGELFF. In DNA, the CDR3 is TGTGCCAGCAAGAAAAGGGACACCGGGGAGCTGTTTTTT.

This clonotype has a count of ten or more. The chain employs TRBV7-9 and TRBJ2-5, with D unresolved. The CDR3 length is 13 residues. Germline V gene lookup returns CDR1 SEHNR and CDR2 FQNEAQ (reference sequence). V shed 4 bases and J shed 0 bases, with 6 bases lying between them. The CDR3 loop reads CASSSPYQETQYF. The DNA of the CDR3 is TGTGCCAGCAGCTCACCGTACCAAGAGACCCAGTACTTC.

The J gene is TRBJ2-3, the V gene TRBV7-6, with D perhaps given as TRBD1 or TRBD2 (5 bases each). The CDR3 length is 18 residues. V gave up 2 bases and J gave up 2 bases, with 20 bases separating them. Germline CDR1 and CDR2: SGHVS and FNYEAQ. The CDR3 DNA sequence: TGTGCCAGCAGCTTATCCCCCCCGGTGGGGGTAAACACAGATACGCAGTATTTT. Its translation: CASSLSPPVGVNTDTQYF. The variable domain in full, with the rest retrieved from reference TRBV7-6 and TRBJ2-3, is GAGVSQSPRYKVTKRGQDVALRCDPISGHVSLYWYRQALGQGPEFLTYFNYEAQQDKSGLPNDRFSAERPEGSISTLTIQRTEQRDSAMYRCASSLSPPVGVNTDTQYFGPGTRLTVL.

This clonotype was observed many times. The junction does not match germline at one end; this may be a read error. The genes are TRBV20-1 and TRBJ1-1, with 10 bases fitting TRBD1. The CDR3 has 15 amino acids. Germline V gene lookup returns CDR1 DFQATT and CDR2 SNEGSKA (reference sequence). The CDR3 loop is CSAGDPGQGSTEAFF. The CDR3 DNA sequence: TGCAGTGCTGGAGACCCGGGACAGGGGAGCACTGAAGCTTTCTTT.

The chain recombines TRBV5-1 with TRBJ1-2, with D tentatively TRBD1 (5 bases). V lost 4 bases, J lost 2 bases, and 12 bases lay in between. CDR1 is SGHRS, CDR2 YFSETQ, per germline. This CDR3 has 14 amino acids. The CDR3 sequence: CASSISQANYGYTF. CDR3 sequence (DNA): TGCGCCAGCAGCATTTCACAGGCGAACTATGGCTACACCTTC. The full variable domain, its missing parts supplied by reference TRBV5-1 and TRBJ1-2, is KAGVTQTPRYLIKTRGQQVTLSCSPISGHRSVSWYQQTPGQGLQFLFEYFSETQRNKGNFPGRFSGRQFSNSRSEMNVSTLELGDSALYLCASSISQANYGYTFGSGTRLTVV.

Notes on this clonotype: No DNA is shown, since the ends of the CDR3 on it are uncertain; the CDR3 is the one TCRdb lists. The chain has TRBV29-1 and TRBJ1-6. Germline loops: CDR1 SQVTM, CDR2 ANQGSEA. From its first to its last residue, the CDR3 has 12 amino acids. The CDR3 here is CSVGTGSSPFHF.

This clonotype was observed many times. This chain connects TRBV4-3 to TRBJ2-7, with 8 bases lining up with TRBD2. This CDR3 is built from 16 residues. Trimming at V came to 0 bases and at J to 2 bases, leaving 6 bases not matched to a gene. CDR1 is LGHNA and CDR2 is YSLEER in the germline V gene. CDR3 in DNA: TGCGCCAGCAGCCAAGATCTCCAAGCGGGGGCCTACGAGCAGTACTTC. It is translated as CASSQDLQAGAYEQYF.

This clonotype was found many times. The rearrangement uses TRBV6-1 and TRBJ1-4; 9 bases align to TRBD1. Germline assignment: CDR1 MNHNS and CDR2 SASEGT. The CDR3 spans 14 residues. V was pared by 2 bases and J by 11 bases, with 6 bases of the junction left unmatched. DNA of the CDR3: TGTGCCAGCAGTGAAATCCCCGGGACAGGGAAACTGTTTTTT. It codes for CASSEIPGTGKLFF.

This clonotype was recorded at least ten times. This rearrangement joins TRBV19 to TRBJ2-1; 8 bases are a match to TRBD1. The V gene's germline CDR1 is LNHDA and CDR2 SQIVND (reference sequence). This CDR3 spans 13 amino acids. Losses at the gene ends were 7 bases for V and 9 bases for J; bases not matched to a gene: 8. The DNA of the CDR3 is TGTGCCAGTATCCAGACAGGGGCTGGTGAGCAGTTCTTC. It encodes CASIQTGAGEQFF. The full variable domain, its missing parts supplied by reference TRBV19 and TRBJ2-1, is DGGITQSPKYLFRKEGQNVTLSCEQNLNHDAMYWYRQDPGQGLRLIYYSQIVNDFQKGDIAEGYSVSREKKESFPLTVTSAQKNPTAFYLCASIQTGAGEQFFGPGTRLTVL.

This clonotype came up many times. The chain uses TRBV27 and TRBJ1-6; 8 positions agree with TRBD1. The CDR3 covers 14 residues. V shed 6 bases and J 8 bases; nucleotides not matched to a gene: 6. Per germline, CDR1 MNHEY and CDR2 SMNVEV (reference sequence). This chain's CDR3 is CASSPGTGDSPLHF. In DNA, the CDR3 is TGTGCCAGCAGCCCCGGGACAGGAGATTCACCCCTCCACTTT.

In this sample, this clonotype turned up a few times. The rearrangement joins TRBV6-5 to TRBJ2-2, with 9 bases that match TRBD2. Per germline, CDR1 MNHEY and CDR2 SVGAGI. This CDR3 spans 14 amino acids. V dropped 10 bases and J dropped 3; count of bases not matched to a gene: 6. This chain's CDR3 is CATRTSAYTGELFF. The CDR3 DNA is TGTGCCACTAGGACTAGCGCTTACACCGGGGAGCTGTTTTTT.